Here is one T cell receptor (beta chain) with its context. Its antigen is still unknown. Per-base qualities were not stored, and no clone one base away is much larger. To isolate intraepithelial and lamina propria lymphocytes from graft specimens, dithiothreitol, EDTA incubations and collagenase D digestion were used. Bulk TCR-beta sequencing was performed on serial intestinal graft biopsy specimens collected as late as 600 days after transplant. The germline V gene encodes CDR1 SGHDT and CDR2 YYEEEE. V is pared back by 4 bases and J by 2 bases, with 15 bases lying between the germline termini. The CDR3 measures 15 amino acids from cysteine to phenylalanine. Just CDR3 DNA is preserved here, 45 bases in frame from base 1. This sample was taken from a study of graft-versus-host responses after intestinal transplantation (dated by TCRdb to about 2021). About the full investigation: Multivisceral, liver-intestinal, or isolated intestinal transplants were received by the recipients. The cohort enrolled approximately 24 intestinal transplant recipients, one of whom was a retransplant, and a few patients without pretransplant specimens were excluded. Rather than going through the commercial service, samples from three later patients were sequenced in-house on an Illumina MiSeq and processed with MiXCR. Every recipient was given anti-thymocyte globulin induction, followed by 2 to 3 years of maintenance tacrolimus and steroids. Graft-versus-host and host-versus-graft alloreactive T cell clones were tracked in the graft, circulation and bone marrow after intestinal transplantation using bulk TCR-beta CDR3 sequencing. Alloreactive clones were identified by sequencing pre-transplant mixed lymphocyte reaction products and comparing these products with unstimulated pre-transplant donor and recipient T cells. A peak of at least 4% donor T cells among recipient peripheral blood mononuclear cells was the definition used for donor T cell macrochimerism. What the work shows at the level of the full study, not this receptor alone: Early after transplant, peak levels of circulating GvH clones were associated with declines in HvG clones. In the allografts of patients with donor T cell macrochimerism, GvH to HvG T cell clonal ratios were high. The relatively low number and heterogeneity of intestinal transplant patients limited the conclusions. GvH clones were detected in recipient bone marrow, and some appeared earlier in ileal mucosa or blood, consistent with an intestinal mucosal origin.

Preparation of the library involved the immunoSEQ multiplex PCR assay. Adaptive Biotechnologies carried out high-throughput TCR-beta CDR3 sequencing of genomic DNA for most patients. The published analysis was carried out like this. Adaptive's ImmunoSEQ software was the source of the TCR sequencing data for about 18 patients, while a few other patients were processed with MiXCR and VDJtools. Because the origin of CDR3 nucleotide sequences shared between donor and recipient could not be assigned, those sequences were removed. To count as alloreactive, a clone needed at least 2-fold expansion over unstimulated cells and a minimum CFSE-low frequency of 0.002% (template counts) or 0.001% (read counts). Mappable clones were those detected in sequenced pre-transplant spleen, lymph node, or MLR CFSE-low populations of the donor or recipient. Cumulative frequency of alloreactive clones was calculated as a percentage of all sequences weighted by copy number. The table comes from immuneACCESS by way of TCRdb, which keeps in-frame sequences with V and J called. Part of the clones is missing from these tables; in studies checked, under half for an unresolved V gene and the rest for unknown reasons. Clonal size and the V and J genes are those of that table, whereas D and trimming came from the DNA. The sample contains 3,000 to 4,000 clones, 72% of them found a single time. 9.5% to 12% of the sample lies in the top ten.

This chain is built from TRBV5-6 and TRBJ2-5; the D gene is perhaps TRBD1 or TRBD2, each of them matching over 5 bases. Sequenced here: ileum tissue, sampled approximately 32 months after intestinal transplantation. The source of this sequence is a human patient who received an intestinal transplant, so some T cells may come from the graft donor. The DNA is TGTGCCAGCAGCCCCTTTGGGGGTGAGCAAGAGACCCAGTACTTC. Its protein product is CASSPFGGEQETQYF.